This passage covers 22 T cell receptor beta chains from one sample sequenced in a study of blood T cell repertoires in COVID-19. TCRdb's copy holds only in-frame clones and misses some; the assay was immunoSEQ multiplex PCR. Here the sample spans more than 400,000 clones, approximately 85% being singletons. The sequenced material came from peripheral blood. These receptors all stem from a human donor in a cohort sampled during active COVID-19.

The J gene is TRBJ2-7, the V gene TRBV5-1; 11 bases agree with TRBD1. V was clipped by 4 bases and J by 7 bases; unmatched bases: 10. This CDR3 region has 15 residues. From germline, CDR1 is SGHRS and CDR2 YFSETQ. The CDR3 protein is CASSINGQGAFEQYF. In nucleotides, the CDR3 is TGCGCCAGCAGCATAAACGGACAGGGGGCGTTTGAGCAGTACTTC.

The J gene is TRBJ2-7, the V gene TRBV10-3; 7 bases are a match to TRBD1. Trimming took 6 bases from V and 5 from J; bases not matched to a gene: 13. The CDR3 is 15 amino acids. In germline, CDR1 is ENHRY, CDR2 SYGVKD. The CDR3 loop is CAISVNRGQSDEQYF. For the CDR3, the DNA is TGTGCCATCAGCGTGAACAGGGGCCAGAGTGACGAGCAGTACTTC.

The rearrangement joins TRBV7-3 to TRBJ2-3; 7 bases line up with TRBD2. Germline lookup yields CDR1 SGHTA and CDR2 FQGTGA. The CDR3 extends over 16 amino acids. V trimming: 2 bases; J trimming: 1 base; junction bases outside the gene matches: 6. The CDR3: CASSLGGGRRTDTQYF. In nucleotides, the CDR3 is TGTGCCAGCAGCTTAGGTGGCGGGAGACGCACAGATACGCAGTATTTT.

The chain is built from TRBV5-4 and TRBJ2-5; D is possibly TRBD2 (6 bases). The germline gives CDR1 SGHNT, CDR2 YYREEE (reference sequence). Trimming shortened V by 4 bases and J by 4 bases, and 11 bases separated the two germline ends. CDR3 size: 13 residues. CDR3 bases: TGTGCCAGCAGCCACCTGGAGGGAGAGACCCAGTACTTC. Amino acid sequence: CASSHLEGETQYF.

The CDR3 here is CASSPWTSGRTYNEQFF. The CDR3 DNA sequence: TGTGCCAGCAGCCCTTGGACTAGCGGGAGGACCTACAATGAGCAGTTCTTC. This chain connects TRBV7-9 to TRBJ2-1, with 14 bases lining up with TRBD2. Per germline, CDR1 SEHNR and CDR2 FQNEAQ (reference sequence). This CDR3 comprises 17 residues. V lost 5 bases to trimming and J lost 2 bases; unmatched junction nucleotides: 5.

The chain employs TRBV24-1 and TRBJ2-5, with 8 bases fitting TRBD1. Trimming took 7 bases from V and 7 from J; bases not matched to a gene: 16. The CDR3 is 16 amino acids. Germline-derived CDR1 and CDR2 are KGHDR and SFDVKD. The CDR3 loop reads CATRSPPGQVNPTQYF. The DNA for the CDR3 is TGTGCCACCAGGAGCCCACCGGGACAGGTCAATCCGACCCAGTACTTC.

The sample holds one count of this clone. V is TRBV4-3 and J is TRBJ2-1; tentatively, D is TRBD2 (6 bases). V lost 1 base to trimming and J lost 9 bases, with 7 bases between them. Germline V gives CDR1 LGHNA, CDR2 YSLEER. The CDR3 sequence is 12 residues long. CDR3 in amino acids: CASSQGRGEQFF. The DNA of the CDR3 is TGCGCCAGCAGCCAAGGGCGGGGTGAGCAGTTCTTC.

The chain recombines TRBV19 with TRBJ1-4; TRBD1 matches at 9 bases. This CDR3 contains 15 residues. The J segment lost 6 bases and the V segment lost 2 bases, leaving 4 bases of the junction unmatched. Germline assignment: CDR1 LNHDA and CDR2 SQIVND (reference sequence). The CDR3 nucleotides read TGTGCCAGTAGTATATCAGGACAGGGGTATGAAAAACTGTTTTTT. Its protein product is CASSISGQGYEKLFF.

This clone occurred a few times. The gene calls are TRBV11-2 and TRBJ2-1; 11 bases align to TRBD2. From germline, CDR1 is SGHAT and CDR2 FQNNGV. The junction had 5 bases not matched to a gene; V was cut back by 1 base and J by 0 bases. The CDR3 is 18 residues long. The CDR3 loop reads CASSLGLSGRGSYNEQFF. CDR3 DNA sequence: TGTGCCAGCAGCTTAGGTCTTAGCGGGAGGGGCTCCTACAATGAGCAGTTCTTC.

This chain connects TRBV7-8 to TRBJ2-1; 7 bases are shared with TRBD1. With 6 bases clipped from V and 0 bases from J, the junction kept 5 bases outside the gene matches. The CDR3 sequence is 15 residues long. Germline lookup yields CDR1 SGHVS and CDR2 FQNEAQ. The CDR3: CASSQGQNSYNEQFF. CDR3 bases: TGTGCCAGCAGTCAGGGACAGAACTCCTACAATGAGCAGTTCTTC.

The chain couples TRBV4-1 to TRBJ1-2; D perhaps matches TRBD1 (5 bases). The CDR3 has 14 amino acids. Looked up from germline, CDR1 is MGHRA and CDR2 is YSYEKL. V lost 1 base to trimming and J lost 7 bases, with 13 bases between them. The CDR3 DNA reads TGCGCCAGCAGCCAAGGGCAGGGCCCTCTTGGCTACACCTTC. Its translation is CASSQGQGPLGYTF.

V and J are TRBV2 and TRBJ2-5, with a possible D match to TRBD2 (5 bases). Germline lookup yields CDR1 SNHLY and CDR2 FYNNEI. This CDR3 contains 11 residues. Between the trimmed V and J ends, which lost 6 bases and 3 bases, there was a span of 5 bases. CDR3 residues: CASRGEETQYF. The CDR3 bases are TGTGCCAGCAGGGGAGAAGAGACCCAGTACTTC.

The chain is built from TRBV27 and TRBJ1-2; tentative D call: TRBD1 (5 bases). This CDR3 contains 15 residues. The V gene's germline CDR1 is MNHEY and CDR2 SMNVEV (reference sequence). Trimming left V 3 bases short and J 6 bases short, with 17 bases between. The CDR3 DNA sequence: TGTGCCAGCAGTTTTGACCGACTCGGGGGGGATGGCTACACCTTC. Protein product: CASSFDRLGGDGYTF.

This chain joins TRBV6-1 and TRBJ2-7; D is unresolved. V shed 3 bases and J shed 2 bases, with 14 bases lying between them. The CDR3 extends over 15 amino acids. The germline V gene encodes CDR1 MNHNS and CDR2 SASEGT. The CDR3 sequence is CASSEATGSTYEQYF. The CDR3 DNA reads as TGTGCCAGCAGTGAGGCGACTGGGTCGACCTACGAGCAGTACTTC.

The CDR3 DNA is TGTGCCTGGAGTGCAGGGGCTGGGGGAGGCTACACCTTC. It translates to CAWSAGAGGGYTF. This chain links TRBV30 with TRBJ1-2, with D maybe TRBD1 (6 bases). The CDR3 covers 13 residues. V was shortened by 1 base and J by 8 bases, with 14 bases between the two germline ends. Germline V gene lookup returns CDR1 GTSNPN and CDR2 SVGIG (reference sequence).

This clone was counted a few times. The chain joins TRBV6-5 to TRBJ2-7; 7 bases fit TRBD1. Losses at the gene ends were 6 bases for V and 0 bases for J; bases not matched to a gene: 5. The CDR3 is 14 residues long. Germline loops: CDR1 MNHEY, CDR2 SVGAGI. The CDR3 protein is CASSRGQNSYEQYF. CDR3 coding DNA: TGTGCCAGCAGCAGGGGACAGAACTCCTACGAGCAGTACTTC.

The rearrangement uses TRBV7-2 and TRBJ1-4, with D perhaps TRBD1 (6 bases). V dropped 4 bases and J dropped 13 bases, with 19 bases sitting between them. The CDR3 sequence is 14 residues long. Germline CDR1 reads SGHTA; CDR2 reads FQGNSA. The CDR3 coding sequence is TGTGCCAGCAGCTCAGGGGCGTCTTTGATAGGACTGTTTTTT. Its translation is CASSSGASLIGLFF.

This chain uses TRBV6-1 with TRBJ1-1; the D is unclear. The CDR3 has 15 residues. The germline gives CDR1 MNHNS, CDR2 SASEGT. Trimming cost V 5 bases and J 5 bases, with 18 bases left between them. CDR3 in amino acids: CASSIQRALSTEAFF. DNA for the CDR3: TGTGCCAGCAGTATACAGCGGGCCTTAAGTACTGAAGCTTTCTTT.

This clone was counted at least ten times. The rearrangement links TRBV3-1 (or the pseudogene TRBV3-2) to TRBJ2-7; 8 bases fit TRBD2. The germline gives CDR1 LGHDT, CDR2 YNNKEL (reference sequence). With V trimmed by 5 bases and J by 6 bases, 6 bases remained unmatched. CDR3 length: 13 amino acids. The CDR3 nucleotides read TGTGCCAGCAGCGGGCATAGCGGGACCGAGCAGTACTTC. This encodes CASSGHSGTEQYF.

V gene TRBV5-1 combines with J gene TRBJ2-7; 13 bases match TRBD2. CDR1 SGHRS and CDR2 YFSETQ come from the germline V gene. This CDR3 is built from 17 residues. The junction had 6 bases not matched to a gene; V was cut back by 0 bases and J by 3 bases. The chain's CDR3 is CASSLELAGGPRYEQYF. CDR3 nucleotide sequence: TGCGCCAGCAGCTTGGAACTAGCGGGAGGGCCTCGCTACGAGCAGTACTTC.

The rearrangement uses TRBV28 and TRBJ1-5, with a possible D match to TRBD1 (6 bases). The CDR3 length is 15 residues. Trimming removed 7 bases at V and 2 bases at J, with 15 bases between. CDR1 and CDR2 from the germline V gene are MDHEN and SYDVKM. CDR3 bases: TGTGCCAGCAACGGGGGGGCCCCGCGCAATCAGCCCCAGCATTTT. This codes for CASNGGAPRNQPQHF. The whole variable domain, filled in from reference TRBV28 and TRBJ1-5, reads DVKVTQSSRYLVKRTGEKVFLECVQDMDHENMFWYRQDPGLGLRLIYFSYDVKMKEKGDIPEGYSVSREKKERFSLILESASTNQTSMYLCASNGGAPRNQPQHFGDGTRLSIL.

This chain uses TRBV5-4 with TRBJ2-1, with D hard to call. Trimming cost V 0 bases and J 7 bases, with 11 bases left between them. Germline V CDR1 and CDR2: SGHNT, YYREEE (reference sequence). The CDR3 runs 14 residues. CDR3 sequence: CASSLADSRNEQFF. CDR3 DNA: TGTGCCAGCAGCTTGGCAGACTCGAGAAATGAGCAGTTCTTC. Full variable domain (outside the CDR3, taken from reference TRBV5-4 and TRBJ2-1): ETGVTQSPTHLIKTRGQQVTLRCSSQSGHNTVSWYQQALGQGPQFIFQYYREEENGRGNFPPRFSGLQFPNYSSELNVNALELDDSALYLCASSLADSRNEQFFGPGTRLTVL.